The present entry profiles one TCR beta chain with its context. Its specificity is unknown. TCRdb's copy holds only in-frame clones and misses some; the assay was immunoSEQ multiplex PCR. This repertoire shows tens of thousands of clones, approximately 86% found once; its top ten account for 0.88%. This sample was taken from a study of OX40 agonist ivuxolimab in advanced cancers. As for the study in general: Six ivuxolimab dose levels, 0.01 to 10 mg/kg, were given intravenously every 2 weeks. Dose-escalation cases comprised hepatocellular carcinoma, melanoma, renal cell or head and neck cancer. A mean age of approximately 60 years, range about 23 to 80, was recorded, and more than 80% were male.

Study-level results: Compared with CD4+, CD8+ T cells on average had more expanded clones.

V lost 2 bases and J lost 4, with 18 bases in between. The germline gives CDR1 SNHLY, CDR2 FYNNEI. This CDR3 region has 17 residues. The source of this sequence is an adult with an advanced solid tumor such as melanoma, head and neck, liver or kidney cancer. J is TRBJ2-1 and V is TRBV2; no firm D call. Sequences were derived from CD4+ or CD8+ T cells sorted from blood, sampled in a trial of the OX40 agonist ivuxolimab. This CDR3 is CASSESIQETQYNEQFF. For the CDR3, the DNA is TGTGCCAGCAGTGAAAGTATTCAGGAAACCCAATACAATGAGCAGTTCTTC.